These 28 T cell receptor beta chains share one sample of origin, sequenced in a study of blood T cell repertoires in COVID-19. The assay was immunoSEQ multiplex PCR, and TCRdb's table has in-frame clones only and misses some. The profile covers around 130,000 clones, with approximately 84% appearing a single time and 9% to 15% taken by the ten largest. Sample: peripheral blood. These receptors all stem from a woman in her fifties or sixties with acute or convalescent COVID-19.

The rearrangement joins TRBV19 to TRBJ1-1; D possibly corresponds to TRBD1 (5 bases). The CDR3 extends over 16 amino acids. V was trimmed by 6 bases and J by 1 base, leaving 18 bases between them. Per germline, CDR1 LNHDA and CDR2 SQIVND (reference sequence). The CDR3 DNA follows: TGTGCCAGTAGACGCCCTGGGGGGGAGGGGAACACTGAAGCTTTCTTT. Translation: CASRRPGGEGNTEAFF.

The V and J genes are TRBV21-1 and TRBJ1-2; TRBD1 is taken as the D call from the table, unchecked against the DNA. TRBV21-1 is labeled a pseudogene. The CDR3 sequence is 17 residues long. CDR3 coding DNA: TGTGCCAGCAGCAAGGAGGGGACAGAGAGCCTTTTCTATGGCTACACCTTC. Its translation is CASSKEGTESLFYGYTF.

The rearrangement links TRBV9 to TRBJ1-5; D unresolved. CDR1 is SGDLS, CDR2 YYNGEE, per germline. V was shortened by 0 bases and J by 3 bases, with 10 bases between the two germline ends. The CDR3 is made up of 15 amino acids. CDR3 nucleotides: TGTGCCAGCAGCGTAGGGTACGGTCACAATCAGCCCCAGCATTTT. This sequence encodes CASSVGYGHNQPQHF.

The rearrangement uses TRBV7-2 and TRBJ2-5; TRBD2 matches at 9 bases. CDR3 length equals 16 residues. In germline, CDR1 is SGHTA, CDR2 FQGNSA. The ends lost 1 base at V and 1 base at J; junction bases unmatched: 4. In nucleotides, the CDR3 is TGTGCCAGCAGCTTAGAGTCTAGCGGGGTCCAAGAGACCCAGTACTTC. Translating gives CASSLESSGVQETQYF.

The chain recombines TRBV9 with TRBJ1-2; unclear D gene. CDR3 length: 15 residues. Germline CDR1 SGDLS, CDR2 YYNGEE. V was clipped by 0 bases and J by 1 base, with 10 bases between them. CDR3 nucleotides: TGTGCCAGCAGCGTAGGGGAGAGGAATAACTATGGCTACACCTTC. Protein product: CASSVGERNNYGYTF.

The chain is built from TRBV2 and TRBJ2-3; D may be TRBD2 (6 bases). Germline V gives CDR1 SNHLY, CDR2 FYNNEI. This CDR3 spans 14 amino acids. V lost 4 bases and J lost 5, with 13 bases in between. CDR3 in amino acids: CASSGGVEGDTQYF. For the CDR3, the DNA is TGTGCCAGCAGTGGGGGGGTAGAAGGAGATACGCAGTATTTT.

This sequence joins TRBV6-5 and TRBJ1-2, with TRBD1 as a possible D gene (5 bases). CDR3 size: 14 residues. The germline CDR1 and CDR2 sequences are MNHEY and SVGAGI. Trimming cost V 6 bases and J 4 bases, with 15 bases left between them. CDR3 DNA: TGTGCCAGCAGGGCCGCTGGGGGGACCTATGGCTACACCTTC. It translates to CASRAAGGTYGYTF.

V gene TRBV10-2 combines with J gene TRBJ1-3, with TRBD1 identical over 7 bases. The V gene end was trimmed by 6 bases and the J gene end by 4 bases; junction bases not matched to a gene: 9. Germline CDR1 WSHSY, CDR2 SAAADI. The CDR3 sequence is 15 residues long. The CDR3 DNA follows: TGCGCCAGCAGCCAAAGACAGGGAACGGGAAACACCATATATTTT. Amino acid sequence: CASSQRQGTGNTIYF.

The chain carries TRBV18 and TRBJ1-2, with D possibly matching TRBD1 (6 bases). The CDR3 totals 15 residues. The germline V gene has CDR1 KGHSH and CDR2 LQKENI. The V end lost 3 bases, the J end lost 5 bases, and 16 bases lay between the germline ends. The CDR3 nucleotides read TGTGCCAGCTCACCTGATTCGTTGGGGGCGTATGGCTACACCTTC. This codes for CASSPDSLGAYGYTF.

The count of this clone is one. The V gene is TRBV5-8, the J gene TRBJ1-3; D is unresolved. The germline V and J ends were trimmed by 0 bases and 5 bases, with 6 bases remaining between them. CDR1 is SGHTS, CDR2 YDEGEE, per germline. The CDR3 loop spans 13 amino acids. CDR3 in DNA: TGTGCCAGCAGCTTGGAACAGCGAAACACCATATATTTT. The encoded protein is CASSLEQRNTIYF.

CDR3 sequence reads: CASSPVMTKTQYF. The CDR3 DNA sequence: TGTGCCAGCAGTCCCGTGATGACTAAGACCCAGTACTTC. The chain uses TRBV12-3 or TRBV12-4 and TRBJ2-5, with D tentatively TRBD2 (5 bases). CDR3 size: 13 residues. The V end lost 5 bases, the J end lost 6 bases, and 13 bases lay between the germline ends.

The DNA for the CDR3 is TGCGCCAGCAGCTTCTCGGCAGGCTGGGTCAACAATGAGCAGTTCTTC. Amino acid sequence: CASSFSAGWVNNEQFF. This chain joins TRBV5-1 and TRBJ2-1, with unresolved D. Germline V gene sequence: CDR1 SGHRS, CDR2 YFSETQ. V lost 2 bases and J 5 bases, leaving 17 bases between the germline ends. The CDR3 covers 16 residues.

The V gene is TRBV4-1, the J gene TRBJ1-1; D not certain. CDR3 length: 17 amino acids. Germline lookup yields CDR1 MGHRA and CDR2 YSYEKL. V shed 0 bases and J shed 3 bases, with 17 bases lying between them. The CDR3 loop is CASSQDQVGRPYTEAFF. In DNA, the CDR3 is TGCGCCAGCAGCCAAGATCAAGTGGGCAGACCTTACACTGAAGCTTTCTTT.

This clone has a handful of counts. The gene calls are TRBV7-9 and TRBJ2-3; no clear D. Deletions cut 7 bases from V and 6 bases from J, with 11 bases between. The CDR3 contains 12 residues. The germline V gene encodes CDR1 SEHNR and CDR2 FQNEAQ (reference sequence). In DNA, the CDR3 is TGTGCCAGCACCCGGTCGGAGGATACGCAGTATTTT. Translated: CASTRSEDTQYF.

The genes are TRBV7-2 and TRBJ1-1; D remains ambiguous. Trimming cost V 6 bases and J 0 bases, with 8 bases left between them. Germline CDR1 and CDR2: SGHTA and FQGNSA. This CDR3 region has 13 residues. The CDR3 is CASRNPVNTEAFF. Written as DNA, the CDR3 is TGTGCCAGCAGAAACCCAGTGAACACTGAAGCTTTCTTT.

The genes are TRBV10-1 and TRBJ1-1; a possible D gene is TRBD1 (6 bases). The length of the CDR3 is 13 residues. With 6 bases removed from V and 0 bases from J, the gap between germline ends came to 8 bases. Per the germline V gene, CDR1 is WNHNN and CDR2 is SYGVQD (reference sequence). CDR3 sequence: CASRQGLNTEAFF. As DNA, the CDR3 is TGCGCCAGCAGACAGGGACTGAACACTGAAGCTTTCTTT.

The rearrangement links TRBV5-1 to TRBJ1-4, with 8 nucleotides matching TRBD1. This CDR3 contains 15 residues. With V trimmed by 4 bases and J by 12 bases, 14 bases remained unmatched. CDR1 is SGHRS, CDR2 YFSETQ, per germline. The CDR3 region is CASSGRTGFEGELFF. The CDR3 DNA follows: TGCGCCAGCAGCGGGAGGACAGGGTTCGAAGGGGAACTGTTTTTT.

This sequence joins TRBV9 and TRBJ2-1, with 12 bases identical to TRBD2. CDR3 size: 16 residues. Germline-derived CDR1 and CDR2 are SGDLS and YYNGEE. V was pared by 0 bases and J by 10 bases, with 8 bases of the junction left unmatched. In DNA, the CDR3 is TGTGCCAGCAGCGTAGGGCCCGGACTAGCGGGGAGAGAGCAGTTCTTC. Amino acid sequence: CASSVGPGLAGREQFF.

The chain recombines TRBV5-1 with TRBJ1-1, with D possibly matching TRBD1 (5 bases). V was pared by 0 bases and J by 3 bases, with 6 bases between. The CDR3 extends over 13 amino acids. Germline assignment: CDR1 SGHRS and CDR2 YFSETQ. The CDR3 is CASSLEQDTEAFF. CDR3 DNA sequence: TGCGCCAGCAGCTTGGAACAGGACACTGAAGCTTTCTTT.

This clone has only a few counts. This chain joins TRBV7-9 and TRBJ2-7; the D gene is possibly TRBD1 (6 bases). The CDR3 is 11 amino acids. The germline V and J ends were trimmed by 8 bases and 3 bases, with 8 bases remaining between them. Germline V gene sequence: CDR1 SEHNR, CDR2 FQNEAQ (reference sequence). The CDR3 DNA is TGTGCCAGCCAGGGGTTCTACGAGCAGTACTTC. Protein product: CASQGFYEQYF.

This chain links TRBV3-1 (or the pseudogene TRBV3-2) with TRBJ1-4; 7 bases are a match to TRBD1. J gave up 8 bases and V 8 bases, and 8 bases lay outside the gene matches. From germline, CDR1 is LGHDT and CDR2 YNNKEL (reference sequence). The CDR3 consists of 13 residues. CDR3 DNA sequence: TGTGCCAGCCGGGGGTCAGGGGGAGAAAAACTGTTTTTT. Its protein product is CASRGSGGEKLFF.

The chain uses TRBV10-2 and TRBJ1-1; unclear D gene. The germline V gene encodes CDR1 WSHSY and CDR2 SAAADI. This CDR3 comprises 16 residues. Trimming left V 3 bases short and J 1 base short, with 15 bases between. CDR3 in DNA: TGCGCCAGCAGTGAAGGTTCGGCGGCAGCGAACACTGAAGCTTTCTTT. It codes for CASSEGSAAANTEAFF.

This clone appeared a single time. V and J are TRBV3-1 (or the pseudogene TRBV3-2) and TRBJ2-3, with TRBD2 identical over 11 bases. Germline CDR1 and CDR2: LGHDT and YNNKEL (reference sequence). V lost 4 bases, J lost 6 bases, and 0 bases stayed unmatched. The CDR3 is 13 residues long. CDR3 loop: CASSRTSGDTQYF. CDR3 nucleotides: TGTGCCAGCAGCCGGACTAGCGGGGATACGCAGTATTTT.

The chain combines TRBV27 with TRBJ1-4; 8 bases match TRBD1. Germline assignment: CDR1 MNHEY and CDR2 SMNVEV (reference sequence). The V and J ends lost 4 bases and 8 bases, in that order; junction bases with no gene match: 6. This CDR3 region has 14 residues. The CDR3 sequence is CASSSDRVIEKLFF. DNA for the CDR3: TGTGCCAGCAGTTCGGACAGGGTTATCGAAAAACTGTTTTTT.

This clone was counted once. The chain links TRBV6-6 to TRBJ2-7; D unresolved. The germline V and J ends were trimmed by 8 bases and 0 bases, with 14 bases remaining between them. The CDR3 extends over 14 amino acids. Per germline, CDR1 MNHNY and CDR2 SVGAGI (reference sequence). CDR3: CASSTNVVSYEQYF. CDR3 DNA sequence: TGTGCCAGCTCAACTAACGTCGTCTCCTACGAGCAGTACTTC.

V is TRBV5-5 and J is TRBJ1-4; the D gene is possibly TRBD1 (6 bases). The CDR3 consists of 16 residues. Germline lookup yields CDR1 SGHKS and CDR2 YYEKEE (reference sequence). V lost 4 bases and J 0 bases, leaving 13 bases between the germline ends. CDR3 DNA sequence: TGTGCCAGCAGCGGTTCCAGGGGTTCAACTAATGAAAAACTGTTTTTT. It specifies CASSGSRGSTNEKLFF.

The chain carries TRBV25-1 and TRBJ1-2; 7 bases are shared with TRBD1. Unmatched junction bases numbered 8, after V lost 5 bases and J lost 8 bases. CDR1 and CDR2 from the germline V gene are MGHDK and SYGVNS. This CDR3 has 13 amino acids. CDR3 protein: CASSSQTGYGYTF. The CDR3 DNA reads TGTGCCAGCAGTAGTCAGACAGGGTACGGCTACACCTTC.

The chain couples TRBV18 to TRBJ1-5; D is possibly TRBD1 (6 bases). From germline, CDR1 is KGHSH and CDR2 LQKENI. CDR3 length equals 15 residues. V was trimmed by 2 bases and J by 4 bases, leaving 12 bases between them. CDR3 DNA: TGTGCCAGCTCACCAGAGGAAGGGACAAATCAGCCCCAGCATTTT. It encodes CASSPEEGTNQPQHF.